The TCR beta chain under discussion was sequenced for a study of CD8 T cells in ankylosing spondylitis. Molecular-barcoded quantitative 5'-RACE produced these TCR beta libraries. TCRdb re-called the 5' RACE reads through MiXCR, storing one row per CDR3 protein. In the table there are some 240,000 distinct CDR3 sequences, 5.5% to 7.5% of which are singletons. Germline lookup yields CDR1 SGDLS and CDR2 YYNGEE. V lost 0 bases to trimming and J lost 0 bases; unmatched junction nucleotides: 5. The CDR3 is 16 amino acids. Study-wide results and limits: In peripheral blood, disease-linked CD8+ clones occurred at relatively low frequencies. A TCR beta motif of about eight highly homologous variants seemed to mark ankylosing spondylitis blood. In synovial fluid and blood from reactive arthritis, some motif variants were previously reported. Disease-linked clones were reportedly significantly enriched in matched ankylosing spondylitis synovial fluid.

In the case of this clonotype: Antigen specificity is unknown.

The genes are TRBV9 and TRBJ2-7; 8 bases fit TRBD1. The TCR comes from a male donor with ankylosing spondylitis. The sequenced material came from blood, either unsorted or a sorted T cell fraction (not recorded which). DNA for the CDR3: TGTGCCAGCAGCGTAGACCGGGACAGGCCCTCCTACGAGCAGTACTTC. This sequence encodes CASSVDRDRPSYEQYF.